This TCR beta chain was retrieved from a study of cytomegalovirus exposure and HLA in healthy donors. Whole-study results and caveats: Per published accounts, TCR beta sequences correctly predicted the HLA-A and HLA-B alleles of most subjects.

On this clone: Its specificity is not known.

Amplification used 60 Vbeta primers and 13 Jbeta primers. Libraries were prepared by immunoSEQ multiplex PCR; TCRdb keeps only in-frame clonotypes and omits some of them. The data contain approximately 100,000 clones, around 80% of them singletons. V lost 1 base, J lost 7 bases, and 14 bases lay in between. Per the germline V gene, CDR1 is SEHNR and CDR2 is FQNEAQ (reference sequence). The CDR3 loop spans 14 amino acids. This receptor was obtained from a man between 40 and 49 years old in good health and CMV-seronegative. The specimen was PBMCs. The chain is built from TRBV7-9 and TRBJ2-7, with a weak D call TRBD2 (7 bases). The CDR3 DNA follows: TGTGCCAGCAGCTTAGTAGGGGGGGTGGAAGAGCAGTACTTC. Translation gives CASSLVGGVEEQYF.